What follows are 32 T cell receptor beta chains derived from one specimen sequenced in a study of glioma-infiltrating T cells after dendritic cell vaccination. Time point here: after dendritic cell vaccination, including at tumor progression/relapse. Clones were sequenced by immunoSEQ multiplex PCR, and TCRdb holds only the in-frame ones, with some missing. The table shows about 110,000 clones, with roughly 89% occurring only once. This specimen consisted of blood, obtained after dendritic cell vaccination. The receptors come from a human donor with glioblastoma.

V gene TRBV5-1 combines with J gene TRBJ2-1; 7 bases line up with TRBD1. The junction had 14 bases not matched to a gene; V was cut back by 3 bases and J by 8 bases. Germline CDR1 and CDR2: SGHRS and YFSETQ. The CDR3 is made up of 16 amino acids. This chain's CDR3 is CASSSREQGIDYEQFF. In DNA form, the CDR3 reads TGCGCCAGCAGCTCCCGGGAACAGGGGATAGACTATGAGCAGTTCTTC.

J is TRBJ2-1 and V is TRBV30, with TRBD2 matching 11 bases. In germline, CDR1 is GTSNPN, CDR2 SVGIG (reference sequence). After removal of 5 bases from V and 13 bases from J, the junction contained 7 bases not matched to a gene. The CDR3 is 12 amino acids. As DNA, the CDR3 is TGTGCCTGGGCAGGACTAGCGGGCCCCCAGTTCTTC. Protein: CAWAGLAGPQFF.

This chain joins TRBV2 and TRBJ1-4; 9 bases are shared with TRBD1. Germline assignment: CDR1 SNHLY and CDR2 FYNNEI. V lost 6 bases, J lost 6 bases, and 5 bases stayed unmatched. The CDR3 length is 14 residues. The CDR3 nucleotides read TGTGCCAGCAGCCTACAGGGGGCCGATGAAAAACTGTTTTTT. Translation gives CASSLQGADEKLFF.

The rearrangement uses TRBV30 and TRBJ1-3; the match to TRBD1 covers 7 bases. Germline lookup yields CDR1 GTSNPN and CDR2 SVGIG (reference sequence). V shed 2 bases, J shed 0 bases, and the junction held 7 bases outside the gene matches. The CDR3 extends over 16 amino acids. CDR3 loop: CAWSYRGGGSGNTIYF. CDR3 bases: TGTGCCTGGAGTTACAGGGGTGGTGGCTCTGGAAACACCATATATTTT.

This chain uses TRBV7-9 with TRBJ1-3; possibly TRBD1 for D (6 bases). Germline CDR1 SEHNR, CDR2 FQNEAQ (reference sequence). Trimming removed 5 bases at V and 0 bases at J, with 14 bases between. This CDR3 has 16 amino acids. CDR3 sequence: CASSKQGYSSGNTIYF. The CDR3 nucleotides read TGTGCCAGCAGCAAACAGGGTTACTCCTCTGGAAACACCATATATTTT. Supplemented by reference TRBV7-9 and TRBJ1-3, the full variable domain reads DTGVSQNPRHKITKRGQNVTFRCDPISEHNRLYWYRQTLGQGPEFLTYFQNEAQLEKSRLLSDRFSAERPKGSFSTLEIQRTEQGDSAMYLCASSKQGYSSGNTIYFGEGSWLTVV.

This clone has more than one count but fewer than ten. The J gene is TRBJ2-3, the V gene TRBV29-1; tentative D call: TRBD2 (6 bases). Trimming took off 3 bases at V and 0 bases at J, with 10 bases between the two ends. The germline gives CDR1 SQVTM, CDR2 ANQGSEA. There are 14 residues in the CDR3. The CDR3 here is CSVDGGMSTDTQYF. CDR3 in DNA: TGCAGCGTTGACGGCGGGATGAGCACAGATACGCAGTATTTT.

The chain uses TRBV5-6 and TRBJ2-2, with 7 bases fitting TRBD2. This CDR3 has 16 residues. CDR1 SGHDT and CDR2 YYEEEE come from the germline V gene. The ends lost 3 bases at V and 3 bases at J; junction bases unmatched: 8. The CDR3 here is CASSSSGTTHTGELFF. CDR3 coding DNA: TGTGCCAGCAGCTCTTCCGGGACTACACACACCGGGGAGCTGTTTTTT.

CDR3 loop: CASSGTGTNYGYTF. For the CDR3, the DNA is TGTGCCAGCAGTGGAACAGGCACCAACTATGGCTACACCTTC. The V call is TRBV6-1, the J call TRBJ1-2, with D tentatively TRBD1 (5 bases). This CDR3 region has 14 residues. Germline assignment: CDR1 MNHNS and CDR2 SASEGT. V was pared by 4 bases and J by 2 bases, with 11 bases between.

The V and J genes are TRBV5-1 and TRBJ2-1, with TRBD2 matching 9 bases. V lost 4 bases, J lost 4 bases, and 6 bases stayed unmatched. The CDR3 has 15 amino acids. Germline CDR1 and CDR2: SGHRS and YFSETQ. The DNA for the CDR3 is TGCGCCAGCAGCCGGGCCCTAGCGGGGTACAATGAGCAGTTCTTC. Amino acid sequence: CASSRALAGYNEQFF.

The chain is built from TRBV12-5 and TRBJ1-5; unclear D gene. CDR1 and CDR2 from the germline V gene are LGHNT and FRNRAP. This CDR3 is built from 16 residues. V dropped 1 base and J dropped 6 bases, with 16 bases sitting between them. CDR3 DNA sequence: TGTGCTAGTGGTTTGGACGTCGGGAGGCCCTTTCAGCCCCAGCATTTT. It yields the protein CASGLDVGRPFQPQHF.

The table lists this clone with a count of one. The chain combines TRBV2 with TRBJ2-5; D gene ambiguous. V dropped 0 bases and J dropped 9 bases, with 11 bases sitting between them. Looked up from germline, CDR1 is SNHLY and CDR2 is FYNNEI. The CDR3 totals 13 residues. Written as DNA, the CDR3 is TGTGCCAGCAGTGAAGCGGCCATGTTGGCCCAGTACTTC. This sequence encodes CASSEAAMLAQYF. Full variable domain (outside the CDR3, taken from reference TRBV2 and TRBJ2-5): EPEVTQTPSHQVTQMGQEVILRCVPISNHLYFYWYRQILGQKVEFLVSFYNNEISEKSEIFDDQFSVERPDGSNFTLKIRSTKLEDSAMYFCASSEAAMLAQYFGPGTRLLVL.

The chain is built from TRBV5-6 and TRBJ2-3; unclear D gene. The CDR3 length is 12 residues. The germline V and J ends were trimmed by 1 base and 10 bases, with 10 bases remaining between them. Germline CDR1 reads SGHDT; CDR2 reads YYEEEE. The CDR3 bases are TGTGCCAGCAGCTTGAACAATCAGGCGCAGTATTTT. Its protein is CASSLNNQAQYF.

The V and J genes are TRBV6-1 and TRBJ2-1; D is unresolved. CDR3 length: 14 residues. V gave up 5 bases and J gave up 1 base, with 9 bases separating them. From germline, CDR1 is MNHNS and CDR2 SASEGT. Here the CDR3 DNA reads TGTGCCAGCAGTTCCCTGCAGTCCTACAATGAGCAGTTCTTC. Its protein is CASSSLQSYNEQFF.

The chain combines TRBV30 with TRBJ1-5, with D possibly TRBD1 on 6 matching bases. Germline loops: CDR1 GTSNPN, CDR2 SVGIG (reference sequence). Trimming removed 0 bases from V and 3 bases from J, with 12 bases in between. The CDR3 extends over 15 amino acids. The CDR3 loop is CAWSVGGQHNQPQHF. Here the CDR3 DNA reads TGTGCCTGGAGTGTTGGAGGACAGCACAATCAGCCCCAGCATTTT.

This chain uses TRBV5-8 with TRBJ2-7; maybe TRBD1 (5 bases). V was shortened by 4 bases and J by 1 base, with 12 bases between the two germline ends. Germline assignment: CDR1 SGHTS and CDR2 YDEGEE. This CDR3 spans 14 amino acids. Here the CDR3 DNA reads TGTGCCAGCAGCCCAGGGCAAGGTTCCTACGAGCAGTACTTC. This sequence encodes CASSPGQGSYEQYF.

The CDR3 reads CASSPQRGSPLHF. The CDR3 DNA is TGTGCCAGCAGTCCCCAAAGAGGTTCACCCCTCCACTTT. This chain uses TRBV7-2 with TRBJ1-6, with D unclear. The germline gives CDR1 SGHTA, CDR2 FQGNSA. The V end lost 6 bases, the J end lost 9 bases, and 12 bases lay between the germline ends. CDR3 length equals 13 residues.

The V gene is TRBV11-2, the J gene TRBJ2-7; 8 bases line up with TRBD1. In germline, CDR1 is SGHAT, CDR2 FQNNGV. V dropped 5 bases and J dropped 2; count of bases not matched to a gene: 8. This CDR3 has 15 amino acids. CDR3 sequence reads: CASSIQGEKTYEQYF. CDR3 DNA sequence: TGTGCCAGCAGCATACAGGGGGAGAAGACCTACGAGCAGTACTTC.

This chain uses TRBV7-8 with TRBJ2-2; no reliable D call. The CDR3 totals 12 residues. Germline CDR1 is SGHVS and CDR2 is FQNEAQ. V was cut by 6 bases and J by 5 bases, with 7 bases left in between. The CDR3 nucleotides read TGTGCCAGCAGGCCAGGTACCGGGGAGCTGTTTTTT. Protein sequence: CASRPGTGELFF.

The chain is built from TRBV25-1 and TRBJ2-1, with 7 bases lining up with TRBD2. After removal of 3 bases from V and 4 bases from J, the junction contained 6 bases not matched to a gene. Germline assignment: CDR1 MGHDK and CDR2 SYGVNS. This CDR3 spans 15 amino acids. This chain's CDR3 is CASSDLRGKYNEQFF. CDR3 sequence (DNA): TGTGCCAGCAGTGATTTGCGGGGGAAGTACAATGAGCAGTTCTTC.

This sequence joins TRBV5-1 and TRBJ2-7; 7 nucleotides agree with TRBD1. Trimming removed 4 bases from V and 6 bases from J; junction bases left unmatched: 7. The germline V gene has CDR1 SGHRS and CDR2 YFSETQ. The CDR3 extends over 13 amino acids. The CDR3 nucleotides read TGCGCCAGCAGCGCAGGACAGGTGGGCGAGCAGTACTTC. Residues: CASSAGQVGEQYF.

CDR3 sequence (DNA): TGTGCCAGCAGCCCTAGGACTAGCCAGCTAAGTGAGCAGTACTTC. Protein: CASSPRTSQLSEQYF. The chain uses TRBV9 and TRBJ2-7; 8 positions match TRBD2. The CDR3 is 15 residues long. Germline-derived CDR1 and CDR2 are SGDLS and YYNGEE. V dropped 4 bases and J dropped 7; count of bases not matched to a gene: 13.

The V call is TRBV6-5, the J call TRBJ1-2; the match to TRBD1 covers 10 bases. The CDR3 covers 14 residues. Germline lookup yields CDR1 MNHEY and CDR2 SVGAGI. Germline trimming cut 6 bases from V and 2 bases from J; bases unmatched to any gene: 3. CDR3 nucleotide sequence: TGTGCCAGCAGCCGGGACAGGGGCAACTATGGCTACACCTTC. Protein: CASSRDRGNYGYTF.

V and J are TRBV29-1 and TRBJ2-3, with TRBD1 identical over 8 bases. The CDR3 spans 17 residues. Per germline, CDR1 SQVTM and CDR2 ANQGSEA. The J segment lost 3 bases and the V segment lost 0 bases, leaving 11 bases of the junction unmatched. DNA for the CDR3: TGCAGCGTTGAAGATTTAACAGGGGGTGACTTGACAGATACGCAGTATTTT. Its translation is CSVEDLTGGDLTDTQYF.

This clone was counted a few times. CDR3 amino acids: CASSSGLAGAYNEQFF. The CDR3 DNA reads as TGCGCCAGCAGCTCTGGACTAGCGGGGGCCTACAATGAGCAGTTCTTC. The chain has TRBV5-1 and TRBJ2-1; 13 bases match TRBD2. Germline assignment: CDR1 SGHRS and CDR2 YFSETQ. The CDR3 runs 16 residues. Germline trimming cut 3 bases from V and 2 bases from J; bases unmatched to any gene: 2.

In this sample, this clone turned up once. J is TRBJ1-4 and V is TRBV30, with a weak D call TRBD1 (5 bases). The CDR3 is 14 amino acids. The germline V and J ends were trimmed by 2 bases and 7 bases, with 14 bases remaining between them. The germline CDR1 and CDR2 sequences are GTSNPN and SVGIG (reference sequence). As DNA, the CDR3 is TGTGCCTGGAGTCGGTCGCAGGGTGGTGAAAAACTGTTTTTT. Translating it yields CAWSRSQGGEKLFF. Drawing the rest from reference TRBV30 and TRBJ1-4, the complete variable domain is SQTIHQWPATLVQPVGSPLSLECTVEGTSNPNLYWYRQAAGRGLQLLFYSVGIGQISSEVPQNLSASRPQDRQFILSSKKLLLSDSGFYLCAWSRSQGGEKLFFGSGTQLSVL.

This clone has just one count. The chain carries TRBV6-1 and TRBJ1-2; 8 nucleotides line up with TRBD1. The junction had 8 bases not matched to a gene; V was cut back by 8 bases and J by 0 bases. The CDR3 has 15 amino acids. The germline gives CDR1 MNHNS, CDR2 SASEGT. The CDR3 coding sequence is TGTGCCAGCTCTCTACAGGGGGGCCCTAACTATGGCTACACCTTC. Residues: CASSLQGGPNYGYTF.

The V gene is TRBV5-1, the J gene TRBJ2-7, with D possibly being TRBD1 (7 bases). The CDR3 has 15 amino acids. V lost 0 bases and J 3 bases, leaving 13 bases between the germline ends. In germline, CDR1 is SGHRS, CDR2 YFSETQ. The CDR3 is CASSLGGTDDYEQYF. The CDR3 DNA reads TGCGCCAGCAGCTTGGGCGGGACAGATGACTACGAGCAGTACTTC.

This rearrangement joins TRBV7-9 to TRBJ2-2; 8 bases map to TRBD1. The V gene's germline CDR1 is SEHNR and CDR2 FQNEAQ (reference sequence). The CDR3 runs to 15 residues. The junction had 2 bases not matched to a gene; V was cut back by 4 bases and J by 1 base. CDR3 region: CASSSGQGNTGELFF. The DNA for the CDR3 is TGTGCCAGCAGCTCCGGACAGGGGAACACCGGGGAGCTGTTTTTT.

The chain combines TRBV6-5 with TRBJ2-7, with TRBD2 as a possible D gene (5 bases). The CDR3 loop spans 12 amino acids. The V gene's germline CDR1 is MNHEY and CDR2 SVGAGI. V lost 8 bases and J 5 bases, leaving 13 bases between the germline ends. The CDR3: CASPIWTDEQYF. The DNA of the CDR3 is TGTGCCAGCCCCATTTGGACTGACGAGCAGTACTTC.

The chain recombines TRBV30 with TRBJ2-7, with TRBD2 matching 10 bases. Per germline, CDR1 GTSNPN and CDR2 SVGIG (reference sequence). V gave up 3 bases and J gave up 2 bases; unmatched junction bases: 4. The CDR3 length is 14 residues. CDR3 coding DNA: TGTGCCTGGAGCCGGCTAGCGGGAGCCTACGAGCAGTACTTC. Protein sequence: CAWSRLAGAYEQYF.

The chain joins TRBV5-1 to TRBJ1-2; D may be TRBD1 (6 bases). The CDR3 spans 15 residues. The V gene's germline CDR1 is SGHRS and CDR2 YFSETQ. Trimming removed 4 bases from V and 2 bases from J, with 15 bases in between. The CDR3 bases are TGCGCCAGCAGCCTAGGACAGTATCCCAACTATGGCTACACCTTC. It specifies CASSLGQYPNYGYTF.

The rearrangement links TRBV6-1 to TRBJ2-2; the D gene is possibly TRBD1 (5 bases). The germline V gene has CDR1 MNHNS and CDR2 SASEGT. The CDR3 has 13 amino acids. Trimming shortened V by 8 bases and J by 4 bases, and 11 bases separated the two germline ends. The chain's CDR3 is CASGAGITGELFF. DNA for the CDR3: TGTGCCAGCGGGGCAGGGATCACCGGGGAGCTGTTTTTT.